The rows below give T cell receptor beta chains drawn from one sample of a study of cytomegalovirus exposure and HLA in healthy donors. Only in-frame clones appear in the TCRdb table, and some are missing; sequencing was by immunoSEQ multiplex PCR. Among tens of thousands of clones listed, 60% to 80% were seen once. Sequenced material: PBMCs. All receptors come from a man aged 25 to 40 in good health and CMV-seronegative. CDR3s include the opening cysteine and the closing phenylalanine or tryptophan. A D gene is named only where the DNA matches it firmly. Clone sizes are given selectively: once, few, many, or a class where the clone is expanded.

clone_size,j_call,v_call,d_call,cdr3_nt,cdr3_aa
.,TRBJ1-1,TRBV29-1,TRBD1,TGCAGCGTGGCCAGGGGGGAAGGCACTGAAGCTTTCTTT,CSVARGEGTEAFF
.,TRBJ2-1,TRBV7-9,TRBD1,TGTGCCAGCAATTCCGCGGACAGGGCCTACAATGAGCAGTTCTTC,CASNSADRAYNEQFF
few,TRBJ2-1,TRBV18,TRBD1,TGTGCCAGCTCACCCGGGACAGGTTTGCATGAGCAGTTCTTC,CASSPGTGLHEQFF
medium-sized,TRBJ2-7,TRBV6-5,TRBD1,TGTGCCAGCAGTTACGAGACAGGGCGCGACGAGCAGTACTTC,CASSYETGRDEQYF
.,TRBJ2-1,TRBV11-2,.,TGTGCCAGCAGCTTAGATGTCGGCAATGAGCAGTTCTTC,CASSLDVGNEQFF
.,TRBJ2-1,TRBV10-3,TRBD2,TGTGCCATCAGCATGGGACTAGCGGGGGGGGCACTCAATGAGCAGTTCTTC,CAISMGLAGGALNEQFF
many,TRBJ1-1,TRBV11-2,TRBD1,TGTGCCAGCAGGGGACAGGGGGGCACTGAAGCTTTCTTT,CASRGQGGTEAFF
.,TRBJ2-2,TRBV7-2,TRBD2,TGTGCCAGCAGCCCCGTAGGTGCGGGGGTTACCGGGGAGCTGTTTTTT,CASSPVGAGVTGELFF
.,TRBJ2-7,TRBV6-1,.,TGTGCCAGCAGTGAATATTTGCGGTACTCCTACGAGCAGTACTTC,CASSEYLRYSYEQYF
.,TRBJ1-2,TRBV7-9,.,TGTGCCAGCGGAGGCGCGGCGAATGGCTACACCTTC,CASGGAANGYTF
few,TRBJ2-3,TRBV4-2,TRBD2,TGTGCCAGCAGTCTTAGAGGCAGCGGGGGCGCGGCAGATACGCAGTATTTT,CASSLRGSGGAADTQYF
few,TRBJ2-2,TRBV18,.,TGTGCCAGCTCACCAATGTCGGTGAACACCGGGGAGCTGTTTTTT,CASSPMSVNTGELFF
few,TRBJ1-2,TRBV5-1,TRBD1,TGCGCCAGCAGCCACCGGACAGGAGAGTTTGGCTACACCTTC,CASSHRTGEFGYTF
.,TRBJ1-1,TRBV9,.,TGTGCCAGCAGCGTACTGCCCGTACGAGGGTACACTGAAGCTTTCTTT,CASSVLPVRGYTEAFF
.,TRBJ2-2,TRBV18,TRBD1,TGTGCCAGCTCAAGACAGGGGGCCAACACCGGGGAGCTGTTTTTT,CASSRQGANTGELFF
.,TRBJ1-1,TRBV5-1,.,TGCGCCAGCAGCTTGGTTGCGGGGCCTACTGAAGCTTTCTTT,CASSLVAGPTEAFF
.,TRBJ2-5,TRBV28,.,TGTGCCAGTAGCTCAGGACAGCAAGAGACCCAGTACTTC,CASSSGQQETQYF
.,TRBJ2-5,TRBV11-2,TRBD2,TGTGCCAGCAGCCGCGGGACTAGCGGGTTCAAAGTGGAGACCCAGTACTTC,CASSRGTSGFKVETQYF
.,TRBJ2-5,TRBV7-9,.,TGTGCCAGCAGCTTCTCCAGGGACCAAGAGACCCAGTACTTC,CASSFSRDQETQYF
.,TRBJ2-5,TRBV2,TRBD1,TGTGCCAGCAGTGAAGGAGGGACAGGGCGGGAGACCCAGTACTTC,CASSEGGTGRETQYF
.,TRBJ1-1,TRBV5-6,.,TGTGCCAGCAGACGGACATGGAACACTGAAGCTTTCTTT,CASRRTWNTEAFF
few,TRBJ1-1,TRBV4-1,TRBD1,TGCGCCAGCAGCCAAGGACAGGGGGCGAGCACTGAAGCTTTCTTT,CASSQGQGASTEAFF
.,TRBJ1-6,TRBV14,.,TGTGCCAGCAGCCCAGGGGACGGGCTTAATTCACCCCTCCACTTT,CASSPGDGLNSPLHF
.,TRBJ1-2,TRBV7-9,TRBD1,TGTGCCAGCAGCACCTCTACCGGGACAGGAGTTAACTATGGCTACACCTTC,CASSTSTGTGVNYGYTF
.,TRBJ2-1,TRBV7-2,TRBD2,TGTGCCAGCAGCCTCTCTAGCGGACACTACAATGAGCAGTTCTTC,CASSLSSGHYNEQFF
.,TRBJ1-5,TRBV10-2,TRBD1,TGCGCCAGCAGGAAAGGACAGGGGAGTCAGCCCCAGCATTTT,CASRKGQGSQPQHF
.,TRBJ2-3,TRBV9,TRBD2,TGTGCCAGCAGCGCGAGCGGGAGGAACACAGATACGCAGTATTTT,CASSASGRNTDTQYF
.,TRBJ1-6,TRBV5-1,.,TGCGCCAGCAGCTTTAGCACCGCCTCTAATTCACCCCTCCACTTT,CASSFSTASNSPLHF
.,TRBJ1-4,TRBV30,.,TGTGCCTGGAGGGACAGCGCAACTAATGAAAAACTGTTTTTT,CAWRDSATNEKLFF
once,TRBJ2-7,TRBV6-6,.,TGTGCCAGCAGTTACTCTGAGGCTACCCCCTACGAGCAGTACTTC,CASSYSEATPYEQYF
.,TRBJ2-7,TRBV7-9,.,TGTGCCAGCAGCTTAGTAGGGGTCGAGCAGTACTTC,CASSLVGVEQYF
.,TRBJ2-3,TRBV6-5,TRBD2,TGTGCCAGCTTTACTAGCGGGGGGCAGCATACGCAGTATTTT,CASFTSGGQHTQYF